The subject of this entry is one T cell receptor beta chain. Its antigen is not identified. This sample is part of a study of blood T cells in healthy people across ages. A second PCR of roughly 7 to 11 cycles used a sample-barcoded 5' primer and a J-beta primer mix. TCRdb reprocessed the 5' RACE reads with MiXCR, giving one entry per CDR3 protein. The table has roughly 800,000 distinct CDR3 sequences, 35% to 40% seen once. Every sample yielded at least 6.5 million isolated PBMCs. Per sample, no less than 6 micrograms of total RNA were extracted. Whole-study results and caveats: Naive and antigen-experienced cells could not be conclusively compared, given unsorted PBMCs. The diversity estimates, figures obtained from one million T cells, were considered underestimates.

This CDR3 region has 10 residues. Per germline, CDR1 SQVTM and CDR2 ANQGSEA. Trimming shortened V by 4 bases and J by 7 bases, and 7 bases separated the two germline ends. The chain combines TRBV29-1 with TRBJ1-1; no reliable D call. This receptor was obtained from a man younger than 35 in good health. The sample comprised blood. In DNA, the CDR3 is TGCAGCGTTGGGCATAGTGAAGCTTTCTTT. Translation gives CSVGHSEAFF.